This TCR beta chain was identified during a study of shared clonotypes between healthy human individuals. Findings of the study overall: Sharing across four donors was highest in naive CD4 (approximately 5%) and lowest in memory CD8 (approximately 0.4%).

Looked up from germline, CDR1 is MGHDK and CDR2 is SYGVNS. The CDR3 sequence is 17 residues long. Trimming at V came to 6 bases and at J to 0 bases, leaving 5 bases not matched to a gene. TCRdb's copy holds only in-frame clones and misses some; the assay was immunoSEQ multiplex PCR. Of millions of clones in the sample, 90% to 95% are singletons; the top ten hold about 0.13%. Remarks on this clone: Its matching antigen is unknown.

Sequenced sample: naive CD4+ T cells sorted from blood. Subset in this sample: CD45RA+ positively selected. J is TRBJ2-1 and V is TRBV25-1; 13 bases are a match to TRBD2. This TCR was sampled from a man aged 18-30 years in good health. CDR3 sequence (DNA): TGTGCCAGCAGCCCGACTAGCGGGAGGAACTCCTACAATGAGCAGTTCTTC. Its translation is CASSPTSGRNSYNEQFF.